Below are 27 T cell receptor beta chains sequenced from a single sample in a study of chemoradiotherapy in HPV16-positive cancers. Generated by immunoSEQ multiplex PCR, the TCRdb table keeps only in-frame clones and is missing some. The sample lists about 20,000 clones, over 60% occurring once. Sampling was done from a patient who underwent chemoradiotherapy. All receptors come from a human donor with HPV-associated anogenital cancer.

This chain connects TRBV7-9 to TRBJ1-2, with a tentative D call TRBD1 (5 bases). Per germline, CDR1 SEHNR and CDR2 FQNEAQ (reference sequence). This CDR3 comprises 13 residues. V lost 5 bases to trimming and J lost 8 bases, with 15 bases between them. This chain's CDR3 is CASSPDRPLGYTF. In DNA form, the CDR3 reads TGTGCCAGCAGCCCCGACAGACCCTTGGGCTACACCTTC.

This chain joins TRBV5-4 and TRBJ1-5, with D possibly matching TRBD1 (6 bases). Deletions cut 4 bases from V and 5 bases from J, with 13 bases between. The CDR3 runs to 14 residues. Germline values: CDR1 SGHNT, CDR2 YYREEE (reference sequence). CDR3 in amino acids: CASSVQGRDQPQHF. The CDR3 DNA reads as TGTGCCAGCAGCGTACAGGGTAGGGATCAGCCCCAGCATTTT.

J is TRBJ1-2 and V is TRBV5-1; D not certain. The CDR3 length is 13 residues. V was cut by 0 bases and J by 8 bases, with 11 bases left in between. The V gene's germline CDR1 is SGHRS and CDR2 YFSETQ. The CDR3 reads CASSLEAVEGYTF. DNA for the CDR3: TGCGCCAGCAGCTTGGAGGCAGTCGAGGGCTACACCTTC.

The J gene is TRBJ2-7, the V gene TRBV7-8; TRBD1 matches at 10 bases. Germline CDR1 reads SGHVS; CDR2 reads FQNEAQ. CDR3 length: 15 residues. The ends lost 11 bases at V and 4 bases at J; junction bases unmatched: 14. The CDR3 bases are TGTGCCCGGAGAGGTGGGGACAGGGGACGATACGAGCAGTACTTC. Translated, it gives CARRGGDRGRYEQYF. Drawing the rest from reference TRBV7-8 and TRBJ2-7, the complete variable domain is GAGVSQSPRYKVAKRGQDVALRCDPISGHVSLFWYQQALGQGPEFLTYFQNEAQLDKSGLPSDRFFAERPEGSVSTLKIQRTQQEDSAVYLCARRGGDRGRYEQYFGPGTRLTVT.

The chain uses TRBV6-1 and TRBJ1-2; D perhaps matches TRBD1 (6 bases). The V gene lost 6 bases and the J gene lost 8 bases, with 10 bases spanning the gap. The germline V gene has CDR1 MNHNS and CDR2 SASEGT. The CDR3 sequence is 11 residues long. CDR3 sequence: CASSNRVGYTF. CDR3 nucleotide sequence: TGTGCCAGCAGCAACAGGGTCGGCTACACCTTC.

The CDR3 sequence: CASSEVRMKTQYF. The CDR3 nucleotides read TGTGCCAGCAGTGAAGTTAGGATGAAGACCCAGTACTTC. The genes are TRBV2 and TRBJ2-5; D is undetermined. Trimming took off 1 base at V and 6 bases at J, with 9 bases between the two ends. The CDR3 is made up of 13 amino acids. CDR1 and CDR2 from the germline V gene are SNHLY and FYNNEI.

V gene TRBV20-1 combines with J gene TRBJ2-5; the D is unclear. Per germline, CDR1 DFQATT and CDR2 SNEGSKA (reference sequence). V was pared by 2 bases and J by 5 bases, with 3 bases between. CDR3 length: 10 residues. The CDR3 is CSARMETQYF. The CDR3 DNA is TGCAGTGCTAGAATGGAGACCCAGTACTTC.

The J gene is TRBJ2-1, the V gene TRBV5-1; TRBD2 matches 11 bases. Germline-derived CDR1 and CDR2 are SGHRS and YFSETQ. This CDR3 spans 17 amino acids. V shed 5 bases and J 0 bases; nucleotides not matched to a gene: 7. CDR3 region: CASRETSGVSSYNEQFF. CDR3 nucleotides: TGCGCCAGCAGGGAGACTAGCGGGGTTAGCTCCTACAATGAGCAGTTCTTC. Full variable domain (outside the CDR3, taken from reference TRBV5-1 and TRBJ2-1): KAGVTQTPRYLIKTRGQQVTLSCSPISGHRSVSWYQQTPGQGLQFLFEYFSETQRNKGNFPGRFSGRQFSNSRSEMNVSTLELGDSALYLCASRETSGVSSYNEQFFGPGTRLTVL.

V usage is TRBV28 and J usage is TRBJ1-2; D ambiguous. V lost 7 bases to trimming and J lost 0 bases, with 6 bases between them. Germline V gene lookup returns CDR1 MDHEN and CDR2 SYDVKM. The CDR3 runs to 12 residues. CDR3 protein: CASTVPNYGYTF. The CDR3 region has the DNA TGTGCCAGCACCGTACCTAACTATGGCTACACCTTC.

The chain is built from TRBV15 and TRBJ1-2, with TRBD1 as a possible D gene (6 bases). The CDR3 has 17 amino acids. Trimming shortened V by 2 bases and J by 3 bases, and 19 bases separated the two germline ends. The germline V gene encodes CDR1 LNHNV and CDR2 YYDKDF (reference sequence). This CDR3 is CATSRSFMGGSDYGYTF. CDR3 DNA sequence: TGTGCCACCAGCAGAAGTTTTATGGGGGGCAGTGACTATGGCTACACCTTC.

The chain has TRBV19 and TRBJ1-1, with a weak D call TRBD1 (5 bases). Trimming took off 1 base at V and 5 bases at J, with 14 bases between the two ends. Germline CDR1 is LNHDA and CDR2 is SQIVND (reference sequence). CDR3 length: 15 residues. The CDR3: CASSIGQGARTEAFF. The CDR3 DNA reads as TGTGCCAGTAGTATAGGCCAGGGCGCAAGGACTGAAGCTTTCTTT.

V is TRBV28 and J is TRBJ2-1; a weak D match, TRBD2 (6 bases). With 7 bases removed from V and 9 bases from J, the gap between germline ends came to 13 bases. Germline CDR1 and CDR2: MDHEN and SYDVKM. This CDR3 has 12 amino acids. Written as DNA, the CDR3 is TGTGCCAGCACCAGACTAGTTGGTGAGCAGTTCTTC. Amino acids: CASTRLVGEQFF.

The chain recombines TRBV6-1 with TRBJ2-2; 11 nucleotides align to TRBD2. The germline gives CDR1 MNHNS, CDR2 SASEGT. The CDR3 runs 14 residues. With 6 bases clipped from V and 6 bases from J, the junction kept 3 bases outside the gene matches. The CDR3 loop is CASSLGLAAGELFF. The CDR3 bases are TGTGCCAGCAGCTTGGGACTAGCGGCCGGGGAGCTGTTTTTT.

The chain uses TRBV6-1 and TRBJ2-6; D is unresolved. V dropped 5 bases and J dropped 0 bases, with 8 bases sitting between them. CDR1 and CDR2 from the germline V gene are MNHNS and SASEGT. The CDR3 length is 15 residues. Written as DNA, the CDR3 is TGTGCCAGCAGTCAGAGTTCCTCTGGGGCCAACGTCCTGACTTTC. It is translated as CASSQSSSGANVLTF.

In the case of this clone: The same CDR3 can be traced to other DNA sequences in this sample. The chain uses TRBV27 and TRBJ2-7; D gene uncertain. Germline values: CDR1 MNHEY, CDR2 SMNVEV (reference sequence). The CDR3 is made up of 13 amino acids. Trimming removed 0 bases from V and 2 bases from J, with 5 bases in between. DNA for the CDR3: TGTGCCAGCAGTTTATCCCCTGCCTACGAGCAGTACTTC. Its translation is CASSLSPAYEQYF.

There are a few counts of this clone. The V call is TRBV5-1, the J call TRBJ2-7, with a possible D match to TRBD2 (5 bases). The CDR3 is 12 residues long. Germline lookup yields CDR1 SGHRS and CDR2 YFSETQ. Trimming removed 3 bases at V and 9 bases at J, with 13 bases between. The CDR3 sequence: CASSSDSSRQYF. In DNA, the CDR3 is TGCGCCAGCAGCTCGGACTCCTCCCGGCAGTACTTC.

The chain uses TRBV5-4 and TRBJ2-2; 8 positions match TRBD2. Germline trimming cut 4 bases from V and 4 bases from J; bases unmatched to any gene: 9. Germline lookup yields CDR1 SGHNT and CDR2 YYREEE (reference sequence). The CDR3 consists of 16 residues. The CDR3 coding sequence is TGTGCCAGCAGCCCGGGTCCAGCGGGGGCCACCGGGGAGCTGTTTTTT. Its translation is CASSPGPAGATGELFF.

This clone was observed a handful of times. The chain combines TRBV10-3 with TRBJ2-1, with D hard to call. The CDR3 is 13 residues long. The germline CDR1 and CDR2 sequences are ENHRY and SYGVKD. V lost 2 bases, J lost 9 bases, and 11 bases lay in between. The CDR3 coding sequence is TGTGCCATCAGTGAGCGTCGGCCACTTGAGCAGTTCTTC. The encoded protein is CAISERRPLEQFF.

The chain uses TRBV5-1 and TRBJ2-7, with TRBD2 matching over 11 bases. Germline CDR1 reads SGHRS; CDR2 reads YFSETQ. The CDR3 covers 16 residues. J lost 2 bases, V lost 4 bases, and 8 bases had no gene match. The CDR3 sequence: CASSLGPGLAAYEQYF. Written as DNA, the CDR3 is TGCGCCAGCAGCCTGGGGCCGGGACTAGCGGCCTACGAGCAGTACTTC.

V usage is TRBV5-1 and J usage is TRBJ1-2; D call uncertain. V was pared by 4 bases and J by 1 base, with 14 bases between. Germline loops: CDR1 SGHRS, CDR2 YFSETQ. This CDR3 comprises 15 residues. The CDR3 is CASSLSGSLNYGYTF. CDR3 nucleotides: TGCGCCAGCAGCCTCTCCGGCAGCCTTAACTATGGCTACACCTTC.

The V call is TRBV5-1, the J call TRBJ1-4, with a tentative D call TRBD1 (6 bases). The CDR3 runs 13 residues. Trimming left V 4 bases short and J 7 bases short, with 11 bases between. From germline, CDR1 is SGHRS and CDR2 YFSETQ. In DNA form, the CDR3 reads TGCGCCAGCAGCGGGGGGACATCTGAAAAACTGTTTTTT. Protein product: CASSGGTSEKLFF. Variable domain in full (rest from reference TRBV5-1 and TRBJ1-4): KAGVTQTPRYLIKTRGQQVTLSCSPISGHRSVSWYQQTPGQGLQFLFEYFSETQRNKGNFPGRFSGRQFSNSRSEMNVSTLELGDSALYLCASSGGTSEKLFFGSGTQLSVL.

The chain joins TRBV18 to TRBJ1-6; D possibly corresponds to TRBD1 (5 bases). Germline assignment: CDR1 KGHSH and CDR2 LQKENI. V shed 5 bases and J shed 5 bases, with 19 bases lying between them. The CDR3 sequence is 17 residues long. Written as DNA, the CDR3 is TGTGCCAGCTCAGGACGACAGTCTCAATTTAATAATTCACCCCTCCACTTT. Residues: CASSGRQSQFNNSPLHF.

The V call is TRBV7-3, the J call TRBJ2-5; D unclear. Trimming removed 5 bases from V and 4 bases from J, with 14 bases in between. This CDR3 spans 14 amino acids. CDR1 is SGHTA, CDR2 FQGTGA, per germline. CDR3 region: CASSRLGLAETQYF. DNA for the CDR3: TGTGCCAGCAGCCGCCTTGGGCTCGCAGAGACCCAGTACTTC.

V and J are TRBV29-1 and TRBJ2-1, with D perhaps given as TRBD1 or TRBD2 (5 bases each). Looked up from germline, CDR1 is SQVTM and CDR2 is ANQGSEA. The CDR3 loop spans 17 amino acids. V lost 8 bases and J 0 bases, leaving 23 bases between the germline ends. The CDR3 DNA reads as TGCAGCTCTAAGGGACGTCCTCATGGTTCCTCCTACAATGAGCAGTTCTTC. It is translated as CSSKGRPHGSSYNEQFF.

The chain couples TRBV5-1 to TRBJ2-2, with a tentative D call TRBD2 (5 bases). The CDR3 runs to 16 residues. Germline loops: CDR1 SGHRS, CDR2 YFSETQ. The ends were cut back, 4 bases at V and 1 base at J, with 14 bases in the middle. CDR3 amino acids: CASSPGLAGNTGELFF. DNA of the CDR3: TGCGCCAGCAGCCCCGGTTTGGCGGGGAACACCGGGGAGCTGTTTTTT.

In this sample, this clone turned up a few times. The rearrangement joins TRBV5-6 to TRBJ1-2, with 10 bases fitting TRBD1. Germline-derived CDR1 and CDR2 are SGHDT and YYEEEE. The CDR3 consists of 14 residues. V dropped 3 bases and J dropped 5; count of bases not matched to a gene: 4. The DNA of the CDR3 is TGTGCCAGCAGCTCCCCGGGACAGGGGTATGGCTACACCTTC. Its translation is CASSSPGQGYGYTF.

This chain links TRBV7-9 with TRBJ2-7; D unresolved. The V and J ends lost 5 bases and 0 bases respectively, with 8 bases between them. Germline CDR1 SEHNR, CDR2 FQNEAQ (reference sequence). The length of the CDR3 is 13 residues. CDR3: CASSPRSSYEQYF. The CDR3 DNA follows: TGTGCCAGCAGCCCCCGGAGCTCCTACGAGCAGTACTTC.